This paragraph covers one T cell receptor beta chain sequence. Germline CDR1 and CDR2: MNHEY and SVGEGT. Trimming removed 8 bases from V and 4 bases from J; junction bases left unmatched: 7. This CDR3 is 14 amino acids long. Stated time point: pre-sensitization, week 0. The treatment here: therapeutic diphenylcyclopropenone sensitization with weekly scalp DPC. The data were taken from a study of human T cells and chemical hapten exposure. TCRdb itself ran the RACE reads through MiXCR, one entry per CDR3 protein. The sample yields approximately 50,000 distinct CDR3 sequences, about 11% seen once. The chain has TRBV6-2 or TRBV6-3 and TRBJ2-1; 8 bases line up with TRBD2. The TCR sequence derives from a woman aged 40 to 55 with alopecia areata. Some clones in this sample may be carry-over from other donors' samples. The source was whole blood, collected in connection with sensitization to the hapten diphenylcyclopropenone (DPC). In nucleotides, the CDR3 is TGTGCCAGCGCTCCAGCGGGGGAATACAATGAGCAGTTCTTC. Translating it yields CASAPAGEYNEQFF.